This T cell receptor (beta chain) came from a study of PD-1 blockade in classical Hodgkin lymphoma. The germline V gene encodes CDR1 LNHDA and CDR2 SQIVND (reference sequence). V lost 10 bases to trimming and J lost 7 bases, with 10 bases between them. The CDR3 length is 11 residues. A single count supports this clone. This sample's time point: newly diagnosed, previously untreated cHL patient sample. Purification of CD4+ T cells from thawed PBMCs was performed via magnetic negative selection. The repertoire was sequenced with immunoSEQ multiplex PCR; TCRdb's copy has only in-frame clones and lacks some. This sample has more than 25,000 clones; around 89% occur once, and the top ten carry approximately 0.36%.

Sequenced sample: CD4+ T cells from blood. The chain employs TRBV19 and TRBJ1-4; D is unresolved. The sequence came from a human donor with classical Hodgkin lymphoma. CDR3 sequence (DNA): TGTGCCACGTGGGGAGGTGAAAAACTGTTTTTT. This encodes CATWGGEKLFF.